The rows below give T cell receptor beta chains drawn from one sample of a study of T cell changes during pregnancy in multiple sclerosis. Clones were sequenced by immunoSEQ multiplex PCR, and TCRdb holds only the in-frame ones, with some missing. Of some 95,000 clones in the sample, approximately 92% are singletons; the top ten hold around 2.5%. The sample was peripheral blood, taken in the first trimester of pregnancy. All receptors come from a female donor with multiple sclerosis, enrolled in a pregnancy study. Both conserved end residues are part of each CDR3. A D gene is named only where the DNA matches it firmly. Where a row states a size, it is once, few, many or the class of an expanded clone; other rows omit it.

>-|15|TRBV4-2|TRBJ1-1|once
TGTGCCAGCAGCCAAGTTTTTCCAGGTTCACCTGAAGCTTTCTTT
CASSQVFPGSPEAFF
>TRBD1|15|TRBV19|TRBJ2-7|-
TGTGCCAGTAGTTCCGGGACAGGGGTGGTCTACGAGCAGTACTTC
CASSSGTGVVYEQYF
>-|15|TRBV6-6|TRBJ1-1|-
TGTGCCAGCGAAAGGGTTAGGAGGATGGTCACTGAAGCTTTCTTT
CASERVRRMVTEAFF
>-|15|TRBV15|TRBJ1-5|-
TGTGCCACCAGCAGAGATCGGGGGTTGGATCAGCCCCAGCATTTT
CATSRDRGLDQPQHF
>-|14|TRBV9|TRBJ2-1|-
TGTGCCAGCAGCGGAGTAAACAGGGACAATGAGCAGTTCTTC
CASSGVNRDNEQFF
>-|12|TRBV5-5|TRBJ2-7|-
TGTGCCAGCAGCCCACTCGACTACGAGCAGTACTTC
CASSPLDYEQYF
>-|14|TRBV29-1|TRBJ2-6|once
TGCAGCGTTCCACGGGGCTCTGGGGCCAACGTCCTGACTTTC
CSVPRGSGANVLTF
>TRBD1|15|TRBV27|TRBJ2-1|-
TGTGCCAGCAGTCCGACCTGGACAGGGGGCGATGAGCAGTTCTTC
CASSPTWTGGDEQFF
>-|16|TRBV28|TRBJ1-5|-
TGTGCCAGCAGTTCTGCCAGGGGAGTTAGCAATCAGCCCCAGCATTTT
CASSSARGVSNQPQHF
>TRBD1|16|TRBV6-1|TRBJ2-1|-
TGTGCCAGCAGTGAACGTTGGGACAGGGAAAGCGATGAGCAGTTCTTC
CASSERWDRESDEQFF
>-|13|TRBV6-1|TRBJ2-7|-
TGTGCCAGCAGTGAACAGGCGGGGAACGAGCAGTACTTC
CASSEQAGNEQYF
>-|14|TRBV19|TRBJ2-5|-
TGTGCCAGTAGTATCGGCGCAGGGCAAGAGACCCAGTACTTC
CASSIGAGQETQYF
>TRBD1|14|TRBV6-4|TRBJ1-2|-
TGTGCCAGCAGTGACGGGACAGGGCTCTATGGCTACACCTTC
CASSDGTGLYGYTF
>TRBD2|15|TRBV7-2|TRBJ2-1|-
TGTGCCAGCAGAAAAGCGGGAGGCCGCTACAATGAGCAGTTCTTC
CASRKAGGRYNEQFF
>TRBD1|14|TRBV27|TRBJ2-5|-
TGTGCCAGCAGTCTGACAGGGCCCCAAGAGACCCAGTACTTC
CASSLTGPQETQYF
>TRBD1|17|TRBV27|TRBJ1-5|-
TGTGCCAGCAGTTTGGCCGGGACAGGGGCAAGCAATCAGCCCCAGCATTTT
CASSLAGTGASNQPQHF
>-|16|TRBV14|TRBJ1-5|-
TGTGCCAGCAGCCAAGATAAGAGGGCCCTAAATCAGCCCCAGCATTTT
CASSQDKRALNQPQHF
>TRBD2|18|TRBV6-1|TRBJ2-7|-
TGTGCCAGCAGTGGGGGACTAGCGGCTCGCTCCAGCTCCTACGAGCAGTACTTC
CASSGGLAARSSSYEQYF
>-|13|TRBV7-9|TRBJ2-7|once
TGTGCCAGCAGCAGCGGACTGCCCTACGAGCAGTACTTC
CASSSGLPYEQYF
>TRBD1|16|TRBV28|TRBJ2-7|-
TGTGCCAGCGGCTCCCCCGGGGGACAGGCCTCCTACGAGCAGTACTTC
CASGSPGGQASYEQYF
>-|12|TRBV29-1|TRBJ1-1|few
TGCAGCGTTGAGTTGGGAGGTTTGACAGCTTTCTTT
CSVELGGLTAFF
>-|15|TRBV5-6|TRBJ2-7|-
TGTGCCAGCAGCCAGCAAGGCCGGGAGACCTACGAGCAGTACTTC
CASSQQGRETYEQYF
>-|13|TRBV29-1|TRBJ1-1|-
TGCAGCGTTGTCATCGGGGGTGATACTGAAGCTTTCTTT
CSVVIGGDTEAFF
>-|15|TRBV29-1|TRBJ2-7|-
TGCAGCGTTGAAGGGGCCCCCTTCCCCTCCTACGAGCAGTACTTC
CSVEGAPFPSYEQYF
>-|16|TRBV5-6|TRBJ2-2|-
TGTGCCAGCAGCTTGGTTCGTGGGAGAAACACCGGGGAGCTGTTTTTT
CASSLVRGRNTGELFF
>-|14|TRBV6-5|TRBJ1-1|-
TGTGCCAGCAGCCAGACAGCTATGAACACTGAAGCTTTCTTT
CASSQTAMNTEAFF
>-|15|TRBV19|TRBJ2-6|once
TGTGCCAGTAGTATCGGGATCTCTGGGGCCAACGTCCTGACTTTC
CASSIGISGANVLTF
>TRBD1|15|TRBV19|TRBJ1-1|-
TGTGCCAGTAGTATAGGACAGGGGGTGAACACTGAAGCTTTCTTT
CASSIGQGVNTEAFF
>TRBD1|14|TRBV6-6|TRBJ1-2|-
TGTGCCAGCAGTTACTTGGGACAGGGCACTGGCTACACCTTC
CASSYLGQGTGYTF
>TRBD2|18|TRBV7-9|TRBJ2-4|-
TGTGCCAGCAGCTTAGAACTAGCGGGAGGGCCTCGGGGGTACATTCAGTACTTC
CASSLELAGGPRGYIQYF
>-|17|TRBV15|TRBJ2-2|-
TGTGCCACCAGCAGTATCGGACAGCCGGCGAACACCGGGGAGCTGTTTTTT
CATSSIGQPANTGELFF
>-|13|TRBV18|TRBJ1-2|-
TGTGCCAGCTCACCAAACCAGGACTATGGCTACACCTTC
CASSPNQDYGYTF
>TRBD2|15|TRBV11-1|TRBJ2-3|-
TGTGCCAGCACCTACGCGGGAGTGCAAACAGATACGCAGTATTTT
CASTYAGVQTDTQYF
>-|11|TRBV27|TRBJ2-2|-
TGTGCCAGCAGTGGAGGGGGGGAGCTGTTTTTT
CASSGGGELFF
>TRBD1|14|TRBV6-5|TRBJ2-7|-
TGTGCCAGCAGTTACTTTCAGGGGGCCTACGAGCAGTACTTC
CASSYFQGAYEQYF
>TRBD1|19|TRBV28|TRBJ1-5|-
TGTGCCAGCAGTTGGCTAAGAAAGACAGGGGGCCGGGGCAATCAGCCCCAGCATTTT
CASSWLRKTGGRGNQPQHF
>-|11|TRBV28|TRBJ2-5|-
TGTGCCAGCAGTAATCGAGAGACCCAGTACTTC
CASSNRETQYF
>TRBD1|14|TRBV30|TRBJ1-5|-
TGTGCCTGGAGTGGAGGGACAGGGAGGCAGCCCCAGCATTTT
CAWSGGTGRQPQHF
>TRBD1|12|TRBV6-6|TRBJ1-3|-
TGTGCCAGCAGTTTTTTGACAGGGGCCATATATTTT
CASSFLTGAIYF
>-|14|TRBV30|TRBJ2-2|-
TGTGCCTGGAGTGTGGTAGCGAAAATCGGGGAGCTGTTTTTT
CAWSVVAKIGELFF
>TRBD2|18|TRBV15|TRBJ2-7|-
TGTGCCACCAGCAGAGGTCTAGCGGGCAACTTGGGGAACTACGAGCAGTACTTC
CATSRGLAGNLGNYEQYF
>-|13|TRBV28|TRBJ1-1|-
TGTGCCAGCAGTTACGGGGGGATCACTGAAGCTTTCTTT
CASSYGGITEAFF
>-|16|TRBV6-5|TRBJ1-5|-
TGTGCCAGCAGTTACTCGTGGGCATTGGGCAATCAGCCCCAGCATTTT
CASSYSWALGNQPQHF
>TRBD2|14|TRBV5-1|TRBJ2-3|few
TGCGCCAGCAGCTCGGGGGGGACTACCGATACGCAGTATTTT
CASSSGGTTDTQYF
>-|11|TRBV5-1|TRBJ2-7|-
TGCGCCAGCAGAAGCGGATACGAGCAGTACTTC
CASRSGYEQYF
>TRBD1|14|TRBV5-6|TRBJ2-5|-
TGTGCCAGCAGCCCTACAGGGGTGGAAGAGACCCAGTACTTC
CASSPTGVEETQYF
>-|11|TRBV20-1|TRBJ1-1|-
TGCAGTGCTGGGGGCTTAATTGAAGCTTTCTTT
CSAGGLIEAFF
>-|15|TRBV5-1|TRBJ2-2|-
TGCGCCAGCAGCTTGGAGGGCAGGGTGACCGGGGAGCTGTTTTTT
CASSLEGRVTGELFF
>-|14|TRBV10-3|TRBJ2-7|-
TGTGCCACCCGGGACAACCAAAGATCCTACGAGCAGTACTTC
CATRDNQRSYEQYF
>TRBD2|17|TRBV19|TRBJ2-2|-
TGTGCCAGTGGGACTAGCGGGAGGGCCCGAGCGTCCGGGGAGCTGTTTTTT
CASGTSGRARASGELFF